The 22 T cell receptor beta chains presented below share a single source sample, sequenced in a study of blood T cells in healthy people across ages. Alongside a J-beta primer mix, a sample-barcoded 5' primer served in a second PCR lasting roughly 6 to 11 cycles. Each CDR3 protein is one row after TCRdb ran MiXCR on the 5' RACE reads. In the table there are about 620,000 distinct CDR3 sequences, around 52% of which are singletons. Sequences were obtained from blood. These receptors all stem from a woman of 80 years or more in good health.

The chain couples TRBV5-1 to TRBJ2-3; 8 nucleotides align to TRBD2. Unmatched junction bases numbered 10, after V lost 2 bases and J lost 5 bases. Germline V lookup: CDR1 SGHRS, CDR2 YFSETQ. The CDR3 extends over 16 amino acids. The CDR3 here is CASSFRGSGGEDTQYF. CDR3 sequence (DNA): TGCGCCAGCAGCTTCCGCGGCTCCGGGGGGGAAGATACGCAGTATTTT.

In its sample, this clonotype was seen many times. The genes are TRBV6-6 and TRBJ1-2, with D unclear. This CDR3 is 13 amino acids long. The V and J ends lost 6 bases and 1 base respectively, with 9 bases between them. Germline CDR1 is MNHNY and CDR2 is SVGAGI (reference sequence). DNA of the CDR3: TGTGCCAGCAGCCCAGCGTATAACTATGGCTACACCTTC. It encodes CASSPAYNYGYTF.

The V gene is TRBV2, the J gene TRBJ2-5; D is unresolved. This CDR3 spans 13 amino acids. V was clipped by 4 bases and J by 5 bases, with 11 bases between them. Germline V lookup: CDR1 SNHLY, CDR2 FYNNEI. The CDR3 DNA reads TGTGCCAGCAGTGCCCTAGTTACGGAGACCCAGTACTTC. Translated: CASSALVTETQYF.

The rearrangement links TRBV24-1 to TRBJ1-5, with a possible D match to TRBD1 (5 bases). There are 14 residues in the CDR3. Germline assignment: CDR1 KGHDR and CDR2 SFDVKD. The V gene lost 3 bases and the J gene lost 1 base, with 6 bases spanning the gap. CDR3 in DNA: TGTGCCACCAGTGATCGGGACAGCAATCAGCCCCAGCATTTT. It specifies CATSDRDSNQPQHF.

This clonotype was seen more than once but under ten times. This sequence joins TRBV12-3 or TRBV12-4 and TRBJ1-1, with no clear D. The CDR3 runs 12 residues. V gave up 10 bases and J gave up 5 bases, with 14 bases separating them. CDR3 DNA sequence: TGTGCCACCGGTCGGGGAGGTACTGAAGCTTTCTTT. Encoded protein: CATGRGGTEAFF.

The V gene is TRBV20-1, the J gene TRBJ1-5; D may be TRBD1 (5 bases). From germline, CDR1 is DFQATT and CDR2 SNEGSKA (reference sequence). This CDR3 region has 18 residues. V was pared by 3 bases and J by 0 bases, with 21 bases between. CDR3 bases: TGCAGTGCTAGTGGGGAGCATGCGGGGGTTTATAGCAATCAGCCCCAGCATTTT. Translation: CSASGEHAGVYSNQPQHF.

The chain is built from TRBV7-9 and TRBJ2-7; 7 bases fit TRBD2. Near its end, the DNA agrees better with TRBJ2-5, so the J call may be wrong. The CDR3 totals 11 residues. From germline, CDR1 is SEHNR and CDR2 FQNEAQ (reference sequence). CDR3 region: CSAGRGETQYF. The CDR3 DNA is TGTTCAGCGGGGCGGGGAGAGACCCAGTACTTC.

The rearrangement joins TRBV10-3 to TRBJ2-1; 14 positions agree with TRBD2. V gave up 7 bases and J gave up 4 bases; unmatched junction bases: 3. CDR1 and CDR2 (germline): ENHRY, SYGVKD. The CDR3 length is 15 residues. The DNA of the CDR3 is TGTGCCATCACCGGGACTAGCGGGGGTTACAATGAGCAGTTCTTC. Its translation is CAITGTSGGYNEQFF.

Only a few counts were recorded for this clonotype. The V gene is TRBV2, the J gene TRBJ2-1; D possibly uses TRBD1 or TRBD2 (7 bases each). The CDR3 loop spans 14 amino acids. Trimming took 11 bases from V and 4 from J, leaving 18 bases between them. Germline V lookup: CDR1 SNHLY, CDR2 FYNNEI. The CDR3 spells CAGGRGGGYNEQFF. CDR3 in DNA: TGTGCCGGCGGGAGAGGGGGCGGGTACAATGAGCAGTTCTTC.

Ten or more counts support this clonotype. The rearrangement uses TRBV20-1 and TRBJ2-1; 9 nucleotides match TRBD2. The CDR3 has 16 residues. Germline lookup yields CDR1 DFQATT and CDR2 SNEGSKA (reference sequence). V lost 0 bases and J lost 5; bases outside the gene matches: 8. The CDR3 reads CSAREVGTSRNNEQFF. CDR3 in DNA: TGCAGTGCTAGAGAAGTTGGGACTAGCAGGAACAATGAGCAGTTCTTC.

This clonotype has only a few counts. The V and J genes are TRBV2 and TRBJ1-5; D remains ambiguous. Per the germline V gene, CDR1 is SNHLY and CDR2 is FYNNEI. The CDR3 covers 12 residues. Trimming stripped 7 bases from V and 7 bases from J, with 11 bases between. Here the CDR3 reads CASTGLGQPQHF. The CDR3 coding sequence is TGTGCCAGCACCGGGCTGGGGCAGCCCCAGCATTTT.

This clonotype showed up just once. V usage is TRBV4-1 and J usage is TRBJ1-5; the D is unclear. Trimming cost V 4 bases and J 3 bases, with 13 bases left between them. This CDR3 spans 15 amino acids. Per germline, CDR1 MGHRA and CDR2 YSYEKL. This chain's CDR3 is CASSLSVGYNQPQHF. The CDR3, as DNA: TGCGCCAGCAGCCTCTCGGTCGGGTACAATCAGCCCCAGCATTTT.

A few counts support this clonotype. V gene TRBV20-1 combines with J gene TRBJ2-7, with a possible D match to TRBD2 (6 bases). This CDR3 has 12 amino acids. From germline, CDR1 is DFQATT and CDR2 SNEGSKA (reference sequence). The CDR3 is CTLKGLSYEQYF. CDR3 DNA sequence: TGCACCCTTAAGGGACTCTCCTACGAGCAGTACTTC.

There are many counts of this clonotype. The chain joins TRBV5-1 to TRBJ2-3; the D gene is possibly TRBD1 (6 bases). Germline CDR1 and CDR2: SGHRS and YFSETQ. The CDR3 is made up of 15 amino acids. Trimming took 4 bases from V and 5 from J, leaving 17 bases between them. This CDR3 reads CASSAGTPVRDTQYF. The CDR3 DNA follows: TGCGCCAGCAGCGCCGGGACACCAGTCAGAGATACGCAGTATTTT.

This clonotype was picked up a small number of times. The chain joins TRBV3-1 to TRBJ2-5, with 12 bases identical to TRBD1. Germline V gene lookup returns CDR1 LGHDT and CDR2 YNNKEL (reference sequence). J gave up 5 bases and V 5 bases, and 6 bases lay outside the gene matches. The CDR3 has 15 residues. The CDR3 here is CASSYGTGGWETQYF. The CDR3 bases are TGTGCCAGCAGCTACGGGACAGGGGGCTGGGAGACCCAGTACTTC.

The chain employs TRBV29-1 and TRBJ2-5, with TRBD2 identical over 11 bases. The CDR3 has 14 amino acids. Germline CDR1 and CDR2: SQVTM and ANQGSEA. V shed 7 bases and J 4 bases; nucleotides not matched to a gene: 8. CDR3 residues: CSGGTSGRSETQYF. DNA for the CDR3: TGCAGCGGGGGGACTAGCGGAAGGTCAGAGACCCAGTACTTC.

The chain has TRBV29-1 and TRBJ2-5; TRBD2 might be the D (6 bases). The CDR3 is 13 amino acids. Trimming removed 6 bases at V and 1 base at J, with 12 bases between. The germline V gene encodes CDR1 SQVTM and CDR2 ANQGSEA. CDR3 residues: CSVYRDFQETQYF. CDR3 sequence (DNA): TGCAGCGTATATCGGGACTTCCAAGAGACCCAGTACTTC.

Notes on this clonotype: A much larger clone lies one base from this, so it may be a read error. V gene TRBV5-1 combines with J gene TRBJ2-3; no firm D call. Trimming left V 6 bases short and J 3 bases short, with 8 bases between. The CDR3 runs to 12 residues. Germline-derived CDR1 and CDR2 are SGHRS and YFSETQ. Here the CDR3 reads CASIYLTDTQYF. The DNA for the CDR3 is TGCGCCAGCATCTACTTGACAGATACGCAGTATTTT.

This rearrangement joins TRBV2 to TRBJ1-4; a possible D gene is TRBD1 (5 bases). Trimming removed 6 bases from V and 3 bases from J, with 11 bases in between. This CDR3 region has 14 residues. Germline loops: CDR1 SNHLY, CDR2 FYNNEI. The CDR3 protein is CASRQVVANEKLFF. The CDR3, as DNA: TGTGCCAGCAGACAGGTCGTGGCTAATGAAAAACTGTTTTTT.

This chain uses TRBV2 with TRBJ2-7; D might be TRBD1 or TRBD2, each matching 5 bases. Germline assignment: CDR1 SNHLY and CDR2 FYNNEI. V gave up 5 bases and J gave up 7 bases, with 18 bases separating them. CDR3 size: 14 residues. This CDR3 reads CASSRDHSFGEQYF. The CDR3 DNA sequence: TGTGCCAGCAGTAGGGACCATAGTTTTGGGGAGCAGTACTTC.

This clonotype showed up many times. This chain uses TRBV10-1 with TRBJ2-7; D unclear. CDR1 is WNHNN and CDR2 is SYGVQD in the germline V gene (reference sequence). The CDR3 length is 13 residues. V gave up 4 bases and J gave up 7 bases, with 14 bases separating them. In DNA form, the CDR3 reads TGCGCCAGCAGTGGAGAGATTTATCGGGAGCAGTACTTC. Its translation: CASSGEIYREQYF.

The V call is TRBV4-1, the J call TRBJ2-2; D not resolved. Deletions cut 4 bases from V and 0 bases from J, with 3 bases between. Looked up from germline, CDR1 is MGHRA and CDR2 is YSYEKL. The CDR3 length is 13 residues. The CDR3 region is CASSRSNTGELFF. CDR3 DNA: TGCGCCAGCAGCCGGTCGAACACCGGGGAGCTGTTTTTT.